This TCR beta chain was retrieved from a study of glioma-infiltrating T cells. Study-level findings and limits: Tissue and blood shared very few CDR3 sequences. Non-neoplastic patients had below-expected tissue-blood divergence, while all gliomas exceeded expectation.

The germline gives CDR1 MGHRA, CDR2 YSYEKL. The CDR3 runs to 12 residues. The ends were cut back, 1 base at V and 6 bases at J, with 4 bases in the middle. Using RNA template, CDR3s of TCR alpha and beta were amplified with iRepertoire arm-PCR. Tissue mRNA or PBMC total RNA, roughly 95-400 ng, went into one-step reverse transcription and amplification. Via MiXCR, TCRdb re-called the multiplex PCR reads, giving one row per CDR3 protein. The sample shows about 140,000 distinct CDR3 sequences, about two fifths of them seen only once. As to this clonotype: Antigen: not known.

The sequencing sample was made of glioma tissue, nonneoplastic brain tissue, or PBMCs (not recorded which). The chain carries TRBV4-1 and TRBJ2-1, with D unresolved. The clonotype comes from a human donor with low-grade glioma or glioblastoma, undergoing nonglioma brain surgery, or in good health (not recorded which). In DNA form, the CDR3 reads TGCGCCAGCAGCCAAGCCGGCAATGAGCAGTTCTTC. This translates into CASSQAGNEQFF.